The present TCR beta chain was sequenced within a study of control samples from healthy donors and cancer patients. This table comes from immunoSEQ multiplex PCR, and its TCRdb copy is limited to in-frame clones, with some not included. The sample includes around 93,000 clones, 80% to 90% of them seen just once. This CDR3 has 15 amino acids. The germline V gene encodes CDR1 LNHDA and CDR2 SQIVND (reference sequence). V gave up 5 bases and J gave up 5 bases; unmatched junction bases: 11. The clonotype was recovered from a man aged 25 to 40 in good health. What was sequenced was blood. V is TRBV19 and J is TRBJ2-5, with TRBD1 matching 7 bases. The CDR3 DNA is TGTGCCAGTAGTCCGGGACAGAACTTCGTTGAGACCCAGTACTTC. Its protein product is CASSPGQNFVETQYF.